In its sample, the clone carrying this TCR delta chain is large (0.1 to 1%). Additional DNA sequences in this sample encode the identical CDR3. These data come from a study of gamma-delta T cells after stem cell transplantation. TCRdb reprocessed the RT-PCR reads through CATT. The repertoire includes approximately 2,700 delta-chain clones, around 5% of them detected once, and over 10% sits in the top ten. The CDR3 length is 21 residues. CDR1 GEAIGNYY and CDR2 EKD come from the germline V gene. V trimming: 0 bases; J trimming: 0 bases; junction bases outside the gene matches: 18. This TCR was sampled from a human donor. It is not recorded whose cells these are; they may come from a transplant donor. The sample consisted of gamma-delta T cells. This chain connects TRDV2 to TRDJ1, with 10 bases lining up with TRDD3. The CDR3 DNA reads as TGTGCCTGTGACACCGTAATGAGGACTGGGGGATCCATGGGGTACACCGATAAACTCATCTTT. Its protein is CACDTVMRTGGSMGYTDKLIF.